This TCR beta chain is drawn from a study of blood T cell repertoires in COVID-19. Study context: The United States, Italy and Spain were the sources of the acute and convalescent COVID-19 samples. T cells, B-cell-depleted T cells, or PBMCs provided the cDNA or gDNA that served as material.

Per the original methods: Amplified reference gene primers provided the basis for estimating nucleated cell counts. Sequenced by immunoSEQ multiplex PCR; TCRdb stores in-frame clones only, minus some. V and J calls and clone size are those listed in that table; D and trimming were worked out from the DNA. Among approximately 82,000 clones listed, approximately 86% were seen once. Unmatched junction bases numbered 6, after V lost 3 bases and J lost 7 bases. Germline loops: CDR1 SEHNR, CDR2 FQNEAQ (reference sequence). CDR3 length equals 14 residues. Sequencing input: peripheral blood. The rearrangement links TRBV7-9 to TRBJ1-2; TRBD1 aligns across 9 bases. The receptor comes from a woman aged 65 to 85 with active or convalescent COVID-19. CDR3 sequence reads: CASSFRGQGGGYTF. As DNA, the CDR3 is TGTGCCAGCAGCTTCCGGGGACAGGGTGGTGGCTACACCTTC. Looking up the rest from reference TRBV7-9 and TRBJ1-2 gives the full variable domain: DTGVSQNPRHKITKRGQNVTFRCDPISEHNRLYWYRQTLGQGPEFLTYFQNEAQLEKSRLLSDRFSAERPKGSFSTLEIQRTEQGDSAMYLCASSFRGQGGGYTFGSGTRLTVV.